A selection of T cell receptor beta chains follows, all from one sample in a study of cytomegalovirus exposure and HLA in healthy donors. This table comes from immunoSEQ multiplex PCR, and its TCRdb copy is limited to in-frame clones, with some not included. The table lists approximately 160,000 clones, around 90% of them singletons, with around 3.1% in the top ten. Sequenced input: PBMCs. Source of these receptors: a woman in her late teens or twenties in good health and CMV-seropositive. Each CDR3 is given with its conserved first and last residue. A D gene is named only where the DNA matches it firmly. Not all rows give a size; the values are once, few, many and, for expanded clones, a class.

NA TRBJ2-4 NA TRBV18 CASSPHRDQDIQYF TGTGCCAGCTCACCCCACAGGGATCAGGACATTCAGTACTTC
once TRBJ2-7 TRBD2 TRBV7-8 CASSLALGLAGEQYF TGTGCCAGCAGCTTAGCGCTCGGACTAGCGGGCGAGCAGTACTTC
NA TRBJ2-1 NA TRBV6-5 CASSYWEEGRDEQFF TGTGCCAGCAGTTACTGGGAGGAGGGCCGCGATGAGCAGTTCTTC
NA TRBJ2-1 TRBD1 TRBV4-1 CASSQDSTGWVNEQFF TGCGCCAGCAGCCAAGATTCGACAGGGTGGGTCAATGAGCAGTTCTTC
NA TRBJ2-7 TRBD1 TRBV25-1 CASSEWGQGVFEQYF TGTGCCAGCAGTGAATGGGGACAGGGTGTATTCGAGCAGTACTTC
NA TRBJ2-5 NA TRBV15 CATSRGAGPSQETQYF TGTGCCACCAGCAGAGGGGCGGGACCGTCACAAGAGACCCAGTACTTC
few TRBJ2-2 NA TRBV14 CASRSQGAGELFF TGTGCCAGCAGATCCCAGGGTGCCGGGGAGCTGTTTTTT
once TRBJ1-2 TRBD1 TRBV18 CASSPTGEITGYGYTF TGTGCCAGCTCACCAACAGGGGAAATCACGGGCTATGGCTACACCTTC
once TRBJ2-7 TRBD2 TRBV30 CAWSVLAGGYEQYF TGTGCCTGGAGTGTACTAGCGGGGGGATACGAGCAGTACTTC
NA TRBJ2-7 TRBD1 TRBV27 CASSTWTGPSSYEQYF TGTGCCAGCAGTACCTGGACAGGTCCAAGCTCCTACGAGCAGTACTTC
NA TRBJ1-4 TRBD1 TRBV18 CASSPSVDRGEKLFF TGTGCCAGCTCACCGTCCGTGGACAGGGGTGAAAAACTGTTTTTT
NA TRBJ2-7 TRBD1 TRBV7-2 CASSLALGQGYEQYF TGTGCCAGCAGCTTAGCCCTAGGACAGGGCTACGAGCAGTACTTC
NA TRBJ2-7 TRBD2 TRBV4-2 CASSQDPLLTSGDEQYF TGTGCCAGCAGCCAAGATCCTTTATTGACTAGCGGGGACGAGCAGTACTTC
NA TRBJ1-6 NA TRBV2 CARGGLSSYNSPLHF TGTGCCAGGGGGGGGCTGAGCTCCTATAATTCACCCCTCCACTTT
NA TRBJ2-7 NA TRBV7-2 CASSFSSLRQTYEQYF TGTGCCAGCAGCTTTTCATCCCTGCGACAGACCTACGAGCAGTACTTC
once TRBJ2-7 TRBD2 TRBV25-1 CASSETGTSGVWHF TGTGCCAGCAGTGAAACCGGGACTAGCGGAGTTTGGCACTTC
NA TRBJ1-5 TRBD1 TRBV19 CASSSVNTGGYNQPQHF TGTGCCAGTAGTTCCGTTAACACAGGGGGCTACAATCAGCCCCAGCATTTT
NA TRBJ2-5 NA TRBV5-1 CASSLQGLETQYF TGCGCCAGCAGCTTACAGGGTTTAGAGACCCAGTACTTC
once TRBJ1-1 NA TRBV11-2 CASSGSDTEAFF TGTGCCAGCTCCGGGTCGGACACTGAAGCTTTCTTT
NA TRBJ1-4 TRBD1 TRBV4-3 CASSRTGVEKLFF TGCGCCAGCAGCCGGACAGGGGTGGAAAAACTGTTTTTT
NA TRBJ2-2 NA TRBV29-1 CSVGQVTNTGELFF TGCAGCGTTGGACAGGTCACGAACACCGGGGAGCTGTTTTTT
NA TRBJ2-7 TRBD2 TRBV27 CASRKTSGGKYEQYF TGTGCCAGCAGGAAGACTAGCGGGGGGAAGTACGAGCAGTACTTC
NA TRBJ2-7 TRBD2 TRBV2 CASSGTRSSYEQYF TGTGCCAGCAGCGGGACTAGGAGCTCCTACGAGCAGTACTTC
NA TRBJ2-7 TRBD1 TRBV6-1 CASSARSGTGVREQYF TGTGCCAGCAGTGCCCGTTCCGGGACAGGGGTACGCGAGCAGTACTTC
NA TRBJ2-3 NA TRBV7-9 CASSPVGDTQYF TGTGCCAGCAGCCCGGTCGGTGATACGCAGTATTTT
NA TRBJ2-7 TRBD2 TRBV5-1 CASSFPSGIVGGGSYEQYF TGCGCCAGCAGTTTCCCTAGCGGGATCGTCGGTGGTGGGTCCTACGAGCAGTACTTC
NA TRBJ1-5 NA TRBV7-9 CASSLSGNQPQHF TGTGCCAGCAGCTTATCGGGAAATCAGCCCCAGCATTTT
few TRBJ1-2 TRBD1 TRBV11-2 CASSRDRTGSYTF TGTGCCAGCAGCCGAGACCGGACAGGATCCTACACCTTC
NA TRBJ1-4 NA TRBV2 CASTKGPKKLFF TGTGCCAGCACCAAGGGGCCTAAAAAACTGTTTTTT
NA TRBJ1-2 NA TRBV5-1 CASSLGQIYGYTF TGCGCCAGCAGCTTGGGACAGATTTATGGCTACACCTTC
NA TRBJ2-5 TRBD1 TRBV5-1 CASSLSGTEKETQYF TGCGCCAGCAGCTTGTCCGGGACAGAAAAAGAGACCCAGTACTTC
NA TRBJ2-5 NA TRBV28 CASSFGGQETQYF TGTGCCAGCAGTTTTGGAGGACAAGAGACCCAGTACTTC
NA TRBJ2-4 NA TRBV4-2 CASSQDSLGQGENIQYF TGTGCCAGCAGCCAAGATTCTCTAGGGCAGGGCGAAAACATTCAGTACTTC
NA TRBJ2-7 TRBD2 TRBV28 CASSFTRLASYEQYF TGTGCCAGCAGTTTCACCCGACTAGCAAGCTACGAGCAGTACTTC
few TRBJ2-2 NA TRBV7-2 CASSQANTGELFF TGTGCCAGCAGCCAGGCGAACACCGGGGAGCTGTTTTTT
NA TRBJ2-3 NA TRBV9 CASSPGATDTQYF TGTGCCAGCAGCCCCGGAGCGACAGATACGCAGTATTTT
NA TRBJ1-1 NA TRBV7-8 CASSLVGGAGTEAFF TGTGCCAGCAGCTTAGTAGGGGGGGCAGGAACTGAAGCTTTCTTT
many TRBJ2-5 TRBD2 TRBV6-1 CASSELAGGPETQYF TGTGCCAGCAGTGAACTAGCGGGGGGGCCAGAGACCCAGTACTTC
NA TRBJ2-1 NA TRBV6-5 CATLSEIDNEQFF TGTGCCACATTAAGTGAGATCGACAATGAGCAGTTCTTC
NA TRBJ2-2 NA TRBV5-4 CASSLGHNTGELFF TGTGCCAGCAGCCTGGGACACAACACCGGGGAGCTGTTTTTT
NA TRBJ2-2 NA TRBV13 CAAGQGNTGELFF TGTGCCGCGGGGCAGGGGAACACCGGGGAGCTGTTTTTT
NA TRBJ2-7 NA TRBV7-9 CASSWRTDYEQYF TGTGCCAGCAGCTGGAGGACAGATTACGAGCAGTACTTC
NA TRBJ2-5 TRBD2 TRBV5-4 CASSPTPGTSGGPGTQYF TGTGCCAGCAGCCCAACCCCCGGGACTAGCGGGGGCCCTGGGACCCAGTACTTC
NA TRBJ1-3 NA TRBV7-9 CASSLVRQAGNTIYF TGTGCCAGCAGCTTAGTCCGCCAGGCTGGAAACACCATATATTTT
NA TRBJ2-7 NA TRBV5-4 CASSDPRRTYEQYF TGTGCCAGCAGCGACCCGAGGAGGACCTACGAGCAGTACTTC